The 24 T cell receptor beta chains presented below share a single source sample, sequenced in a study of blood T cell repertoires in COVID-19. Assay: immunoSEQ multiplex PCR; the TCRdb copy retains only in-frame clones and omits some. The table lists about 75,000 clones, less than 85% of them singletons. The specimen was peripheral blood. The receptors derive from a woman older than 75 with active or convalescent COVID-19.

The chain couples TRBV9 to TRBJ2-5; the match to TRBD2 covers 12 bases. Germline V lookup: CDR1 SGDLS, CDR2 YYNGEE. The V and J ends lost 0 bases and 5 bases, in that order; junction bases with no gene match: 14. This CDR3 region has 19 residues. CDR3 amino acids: CASSVGTLAGGPIFETQYF. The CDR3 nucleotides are TGTGCCAGCAGCGTAGGAACTCTAGCGGGAGGGCCTATATTCGAGACCCAGTACTTC.

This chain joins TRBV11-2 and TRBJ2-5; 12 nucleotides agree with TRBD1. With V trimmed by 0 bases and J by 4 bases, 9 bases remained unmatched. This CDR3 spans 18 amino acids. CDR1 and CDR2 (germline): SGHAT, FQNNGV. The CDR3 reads CASSLDGTGGVERETQYF. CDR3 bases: TGTGCCAGCAGCTTAGATGGGACAGGGGGCGTTGAGCGAGAGACCCAGTACTTC.

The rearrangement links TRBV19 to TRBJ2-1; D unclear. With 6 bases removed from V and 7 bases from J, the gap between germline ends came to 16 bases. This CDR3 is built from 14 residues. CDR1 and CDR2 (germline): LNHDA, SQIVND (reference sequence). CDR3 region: CASRDILSRNEQFF. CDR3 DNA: TGTGCCAGTAGAGATATATTGAGTCGGAATGAGCAGTTCTTC.

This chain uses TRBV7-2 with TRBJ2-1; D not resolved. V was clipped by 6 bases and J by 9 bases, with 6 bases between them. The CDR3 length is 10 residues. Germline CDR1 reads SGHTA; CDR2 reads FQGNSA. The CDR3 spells CASRLREQFF. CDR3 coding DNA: TGTGCCAGCAGGCTACGTGAGCAGTTCTTC.

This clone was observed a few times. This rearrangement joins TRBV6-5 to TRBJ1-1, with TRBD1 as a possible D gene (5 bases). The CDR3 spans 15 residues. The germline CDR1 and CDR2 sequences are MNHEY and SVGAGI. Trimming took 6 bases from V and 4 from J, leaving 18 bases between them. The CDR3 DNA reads TGTGCCAGCAGAGCAGGGTCCGTTATGAGCACTGAAGCTTTCTTT. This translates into CASRAGSVMSTEAFF.

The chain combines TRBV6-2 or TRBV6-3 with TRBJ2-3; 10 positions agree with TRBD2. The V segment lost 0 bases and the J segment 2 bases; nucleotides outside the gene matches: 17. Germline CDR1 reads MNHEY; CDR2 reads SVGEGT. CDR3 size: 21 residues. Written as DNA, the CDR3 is TGTGCCAGCAGTTACTCTACCCACTATACTAGCGGGATCCGATCCACAGATACGCAGTATTTT. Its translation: CASSYSTHYTSGIRSTDTQYF.

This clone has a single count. This CDR3 is CASRYSTGNTEAFF. CDR3 nucleotide sequence: TGTGCCAGCAGGTATTCCACAGGGAACACTGAAGCTTTCTTT. The chain links TRBV6-5 to TRBJ1-1; D is perhaps TRBD1 (5 bases). This CDR3 is built from 14 residues. Germline loops: CDR1 MNHEY, CDR2 SVGAGI. Trimming took 6 bases from V and 1 from J, leaving 12 bases between them.

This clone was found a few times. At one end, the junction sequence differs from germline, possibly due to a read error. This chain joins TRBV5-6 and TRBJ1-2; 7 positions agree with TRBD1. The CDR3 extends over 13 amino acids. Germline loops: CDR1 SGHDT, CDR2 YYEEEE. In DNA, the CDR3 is TGTGCCAGCAGCTCCAACCGCGACAGGGTTGGCGCCTTC. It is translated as CASSSNRDRVGAF.

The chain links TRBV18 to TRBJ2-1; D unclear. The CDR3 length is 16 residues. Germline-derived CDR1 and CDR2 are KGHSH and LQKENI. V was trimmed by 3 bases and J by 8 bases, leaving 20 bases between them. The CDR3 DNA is TGTGCCAGCTCACCCCTGCCCCAAGCGAGTTCGGATGAGCAGTTCTTC. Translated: CASSPLPQASSDEQFF.

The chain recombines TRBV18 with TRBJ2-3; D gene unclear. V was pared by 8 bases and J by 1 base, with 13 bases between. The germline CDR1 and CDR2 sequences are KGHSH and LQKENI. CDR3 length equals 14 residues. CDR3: CASHDFAGTDTQYF. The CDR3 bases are TGTGCCAGCCATGACTTTGCGGGCACAGATACGCAGTATTTT. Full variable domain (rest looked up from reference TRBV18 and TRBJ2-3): NAGVMQNPRHLVRRRGQEARLRCSPMKGHSHVYWYRQLPEEGLKFMVYLQKENIIDESGMPKERFSAEFPKEGPSILRIQQVVRGDSAAYFCASHDFAGTDTQYFGPGTRLTVL.

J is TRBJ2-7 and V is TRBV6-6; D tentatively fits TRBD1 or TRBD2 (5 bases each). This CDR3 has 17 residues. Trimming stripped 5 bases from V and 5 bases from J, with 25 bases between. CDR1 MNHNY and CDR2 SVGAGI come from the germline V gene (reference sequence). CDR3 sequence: CASSRTRSGNRANEQYF. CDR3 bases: TGTGCCAGCAGTCGGACAAGAAGCGGCAACCGGGCCAACGAGCAGTACTTC.

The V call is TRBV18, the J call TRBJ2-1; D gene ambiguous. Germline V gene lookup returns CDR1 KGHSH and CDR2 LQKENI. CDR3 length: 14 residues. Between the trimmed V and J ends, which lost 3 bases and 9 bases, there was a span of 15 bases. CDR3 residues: CASSPNDLVGEQFF. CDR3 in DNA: TGTGCCAGCTCACCCAACGACCTAGTTGGTGAGCAGTTCTTC.

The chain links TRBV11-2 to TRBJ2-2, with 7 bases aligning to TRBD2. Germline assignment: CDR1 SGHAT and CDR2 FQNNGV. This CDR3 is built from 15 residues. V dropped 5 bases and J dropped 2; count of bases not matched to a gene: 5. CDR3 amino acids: CASSLSGANTGELFF. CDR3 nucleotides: TGTGCCAGCAGCCTCAGCGGGGCCAACACCGGGGAGCTGTTTTTT.

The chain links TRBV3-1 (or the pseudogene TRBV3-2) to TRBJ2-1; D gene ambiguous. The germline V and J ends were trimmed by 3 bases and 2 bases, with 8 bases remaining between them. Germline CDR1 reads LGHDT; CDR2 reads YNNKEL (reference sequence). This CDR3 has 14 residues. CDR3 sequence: CASSQNSPYNEQFF. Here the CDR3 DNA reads TGTGCCAGCAGCCAGAACAGTCCCTACAATGAGCAGTTCTTC.

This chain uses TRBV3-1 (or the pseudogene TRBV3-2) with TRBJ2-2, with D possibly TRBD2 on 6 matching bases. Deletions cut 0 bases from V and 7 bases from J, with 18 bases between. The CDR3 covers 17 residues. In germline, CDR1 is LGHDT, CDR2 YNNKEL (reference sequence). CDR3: CASSQEGGRSRGGELFF. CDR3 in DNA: TGTGCCAGCAGCCAAGAAGGAGGGCGGAGCCGTGGCGGGGAGCTGTTTTTT.

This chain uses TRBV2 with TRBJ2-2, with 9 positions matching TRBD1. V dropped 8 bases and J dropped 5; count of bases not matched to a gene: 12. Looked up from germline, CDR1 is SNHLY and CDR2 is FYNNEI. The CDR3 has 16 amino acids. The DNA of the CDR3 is TGTGCCAGCCGCGAAGGGACAGGGTCGGGGACCGGGGAGCTGTTTTTT. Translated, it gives CASREGTGSGTGELFF.

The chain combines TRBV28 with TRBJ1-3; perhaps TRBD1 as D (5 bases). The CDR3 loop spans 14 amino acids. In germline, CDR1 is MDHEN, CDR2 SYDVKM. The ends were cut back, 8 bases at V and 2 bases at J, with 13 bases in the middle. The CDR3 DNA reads TGTGCCAGCTTGGGCCAGGGCCCTGGAAACACCATATATTTT. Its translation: CASLGQGPGNTIYF.

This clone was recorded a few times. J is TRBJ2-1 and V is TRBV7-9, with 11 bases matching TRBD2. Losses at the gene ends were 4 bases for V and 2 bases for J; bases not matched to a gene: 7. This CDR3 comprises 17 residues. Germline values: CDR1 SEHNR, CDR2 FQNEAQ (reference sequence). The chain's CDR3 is CASSSLSSGRTYNEQFF. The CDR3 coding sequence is TGTGCCAGCAGCTCTCTCTCTAGCGGGAGGACCTACAATGAGCAGTTCTTC.

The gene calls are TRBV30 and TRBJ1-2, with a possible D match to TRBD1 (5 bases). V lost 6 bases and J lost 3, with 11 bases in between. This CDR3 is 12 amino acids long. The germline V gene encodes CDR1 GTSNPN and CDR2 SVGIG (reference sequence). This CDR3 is CACRLGDYGYTF. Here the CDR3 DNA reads TGTGCCTGTCGTTTAGGGGACTATGGCTACACCTTC.

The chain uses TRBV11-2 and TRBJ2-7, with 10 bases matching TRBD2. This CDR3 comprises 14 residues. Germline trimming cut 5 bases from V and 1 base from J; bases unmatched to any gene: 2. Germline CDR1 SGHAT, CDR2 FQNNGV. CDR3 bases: TGTGCCAGCAGCGGGGGACTAGCGTCCTACGAGCAGTACTTC. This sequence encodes CASSGGLASYEQYF. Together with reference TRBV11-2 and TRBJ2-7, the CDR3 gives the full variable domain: EAGVAQSPRYKIIEKRQSVAFWCNPISGHATLYWYQQILGQGPKLLIQFQNNGVVDDSQLPKDRFSAERLKGVDSTLKIQPAKLEDSAVYLCASSGGLASYEQYFGPGTRLTVT.

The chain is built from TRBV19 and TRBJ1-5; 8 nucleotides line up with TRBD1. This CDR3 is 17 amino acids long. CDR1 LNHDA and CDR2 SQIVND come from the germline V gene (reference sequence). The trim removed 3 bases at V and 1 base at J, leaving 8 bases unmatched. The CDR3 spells CASSIGQGRGSNQPQHF. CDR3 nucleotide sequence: TGTGCCAGTAGTATCGGACAGGGAAGAGGGAGCAATCAGCCCCAGCATTTT.

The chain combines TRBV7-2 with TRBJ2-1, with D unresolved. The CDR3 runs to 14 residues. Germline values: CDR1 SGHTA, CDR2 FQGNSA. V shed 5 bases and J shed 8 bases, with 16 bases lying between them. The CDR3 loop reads CASSPHPLSDEQFF. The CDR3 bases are TGTGCCAGCAGCCCCCATCCCTTAAGCGATGAGCAGTTCTTC.

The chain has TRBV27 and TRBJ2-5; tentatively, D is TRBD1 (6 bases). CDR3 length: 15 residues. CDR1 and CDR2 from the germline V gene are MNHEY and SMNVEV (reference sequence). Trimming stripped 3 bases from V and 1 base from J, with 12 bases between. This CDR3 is CASSFGNRAQETQYF. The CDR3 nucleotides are TGTGCCAGCAGTTTCGGAAACAGGGCCCAAGAGACCCAGTACTTC.

The CDR3 here is CASRPRQRAGELFF. CDR3 DNA: TGTGCCAGCAGACCGCGTCAGAGGGCCGGGGAGCTGTTTTTT. The V and J genes are TRBV6-5 and TRBJ2-2; D may be TRBD2 (5 bases). The germline gives CDR1 MNHEY, CDR2 SVGAGI. V lost 6 bases to trimming and J lost 6 bases, with 14 bases between them. The CDR3 extends over 14 amino acids.